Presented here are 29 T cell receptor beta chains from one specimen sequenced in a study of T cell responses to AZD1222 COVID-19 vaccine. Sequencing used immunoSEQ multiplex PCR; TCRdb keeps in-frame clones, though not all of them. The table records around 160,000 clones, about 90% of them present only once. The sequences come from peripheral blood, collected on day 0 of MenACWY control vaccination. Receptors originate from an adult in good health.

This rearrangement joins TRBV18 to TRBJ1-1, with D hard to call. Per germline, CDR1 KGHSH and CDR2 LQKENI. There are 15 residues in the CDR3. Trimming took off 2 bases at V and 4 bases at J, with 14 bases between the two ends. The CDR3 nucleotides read TGTGCCAGCTCACCAAATCCAGTCTCGGGCACTGAAGCTTTCTTT. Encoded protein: CASSPNPVSGTEAFF. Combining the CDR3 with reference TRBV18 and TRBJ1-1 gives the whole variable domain NAGVMQNPRHLVRRRGQEARLRCSPMKGHSHVYWYRQLPEEGLKFMVYLQKENIIDESGMPKERFSAEFPKEGPSILRIQQVVRGDSAAYFCASSPNPVSGTEAFFGQGTRLTVV.

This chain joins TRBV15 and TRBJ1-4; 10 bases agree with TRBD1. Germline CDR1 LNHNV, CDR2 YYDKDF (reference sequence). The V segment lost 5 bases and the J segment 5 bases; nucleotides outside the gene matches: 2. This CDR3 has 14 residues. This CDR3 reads CATSGTGVNEKLFF. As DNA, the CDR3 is TGTGCCACCAGCGGGACAGGGGTGAATGAAAAACTGTTTTTT.

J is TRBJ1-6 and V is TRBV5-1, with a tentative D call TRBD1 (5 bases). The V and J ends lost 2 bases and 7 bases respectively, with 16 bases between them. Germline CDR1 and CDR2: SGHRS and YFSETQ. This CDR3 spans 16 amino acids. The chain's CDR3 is CASSFRPGLDNSPLHF. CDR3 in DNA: TGCGCCAGCAGCTTTAGACCGGGACTTGACAATTCACCCCTCCACTTT.

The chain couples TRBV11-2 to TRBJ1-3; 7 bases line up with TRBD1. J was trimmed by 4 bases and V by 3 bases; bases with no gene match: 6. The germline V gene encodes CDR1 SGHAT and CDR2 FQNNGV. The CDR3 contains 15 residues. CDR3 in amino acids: CASSLESGQGNTIYF. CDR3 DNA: TGTGCCAGCAGCTTGGAATCGGGACAGGGAAACACCATATATTTT. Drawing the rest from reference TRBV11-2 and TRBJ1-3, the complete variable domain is EAGVAQSPRYKIIEKRQSVAFWCNPISGHATLYWYQQILGQGPKLLIQFQNNGVVDDSQLPKDRFSAERLKGVDSTLKIQPAKLEDSAVYLCASSLESGQGNTIYFGEGSWLTVV.

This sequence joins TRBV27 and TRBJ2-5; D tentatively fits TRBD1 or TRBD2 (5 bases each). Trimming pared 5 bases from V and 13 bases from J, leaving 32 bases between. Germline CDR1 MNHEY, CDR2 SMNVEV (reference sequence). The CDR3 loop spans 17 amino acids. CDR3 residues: CASSPARTADRDGGLYF. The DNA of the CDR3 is TGTGCCAGCAGTCCCGCCCGCACTGCCGACCGGGACGGCGGACTGTACTTC.

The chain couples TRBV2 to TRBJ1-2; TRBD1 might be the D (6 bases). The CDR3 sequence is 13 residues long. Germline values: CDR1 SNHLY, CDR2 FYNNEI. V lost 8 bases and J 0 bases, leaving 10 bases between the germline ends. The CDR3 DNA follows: TGTGCCAGCTACAGGGCCGCTAACTATGGCTACACCTTC. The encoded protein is CASYRAANYGYTF.

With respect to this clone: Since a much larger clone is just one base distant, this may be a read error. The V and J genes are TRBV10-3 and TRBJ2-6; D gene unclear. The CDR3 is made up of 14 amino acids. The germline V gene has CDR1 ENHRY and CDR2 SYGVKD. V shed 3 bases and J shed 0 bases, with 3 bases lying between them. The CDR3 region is CAISDSSGANVLTF. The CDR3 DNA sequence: TGTGCCATCAGTGACAGCTCTGGGGCCAACGTCCTGACTTTC.

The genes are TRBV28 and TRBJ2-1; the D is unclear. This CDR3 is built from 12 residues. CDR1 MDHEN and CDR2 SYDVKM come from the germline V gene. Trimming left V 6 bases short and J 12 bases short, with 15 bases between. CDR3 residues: CASSPGVGRQFF. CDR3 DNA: TGTGCCAGCAGCCCTGGTGTAGGTCGGCAGTTCTTC.

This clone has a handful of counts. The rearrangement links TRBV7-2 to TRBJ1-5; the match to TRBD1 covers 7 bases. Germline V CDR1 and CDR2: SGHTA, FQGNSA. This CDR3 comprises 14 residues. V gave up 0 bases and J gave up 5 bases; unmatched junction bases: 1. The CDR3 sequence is CASSLAGGHQPQHF. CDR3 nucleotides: TGTGCCAGCAGCTTAGCAGGGGGCCATCAGCCCCAGCATTTT.

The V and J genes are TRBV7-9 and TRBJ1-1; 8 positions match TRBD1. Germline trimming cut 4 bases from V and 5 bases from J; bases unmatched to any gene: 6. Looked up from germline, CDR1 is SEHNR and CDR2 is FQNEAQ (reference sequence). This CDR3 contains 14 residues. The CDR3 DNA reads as TGTGCCAGCAGCTGGGGGACAGGAAAAACTGAAGCTTTCTTT. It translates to CASSWGTGKTEAFF.

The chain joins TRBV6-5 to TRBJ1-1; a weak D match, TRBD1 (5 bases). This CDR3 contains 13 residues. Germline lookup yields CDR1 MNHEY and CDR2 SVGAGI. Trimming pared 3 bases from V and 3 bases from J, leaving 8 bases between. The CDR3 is CASSYGGYTEAFF. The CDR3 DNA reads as TGTGCCAGCAGTTATGGGGGATACACTGAAGCTTTCTTT.

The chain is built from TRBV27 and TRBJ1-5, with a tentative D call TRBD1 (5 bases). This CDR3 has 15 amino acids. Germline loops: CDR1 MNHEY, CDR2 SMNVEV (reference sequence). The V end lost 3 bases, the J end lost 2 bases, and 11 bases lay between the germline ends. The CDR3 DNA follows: TGTGCCAGCAGTTTGGATAGGGGAGGCAATCAGCCCCAGCATTTT. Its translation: CASSLDRGGNQPQHF.

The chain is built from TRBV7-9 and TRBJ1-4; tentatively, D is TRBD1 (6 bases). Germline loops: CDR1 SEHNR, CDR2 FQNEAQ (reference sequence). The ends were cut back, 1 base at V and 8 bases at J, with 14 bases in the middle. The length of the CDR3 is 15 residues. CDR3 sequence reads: CASSLGSPGAEKLFF. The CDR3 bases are TGTGCCAGCAGCTTAGGGTCTCCAGGGGCAGAAAAACTGTTTTTT. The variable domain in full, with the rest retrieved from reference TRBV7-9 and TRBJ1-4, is DTGVSQNPRHKITKRGQNVTFRCDPISEHNRLYWYRQTLGQGPEFLTYFQNEAQLEKSRLLSDRFSAERPKGSFSTLEIQRTEQGDSAMYLCASSLGSPGAEKLFFGSGTQLSVL.

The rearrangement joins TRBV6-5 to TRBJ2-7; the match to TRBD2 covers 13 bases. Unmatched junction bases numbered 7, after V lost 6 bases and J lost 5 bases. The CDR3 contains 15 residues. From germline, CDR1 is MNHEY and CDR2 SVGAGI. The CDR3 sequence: CASRDGTSGVDEQYF. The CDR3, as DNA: TGTGCCAGCAGGGACGGGACTAGCGGGGTGGACGAGCAGTACTTC.

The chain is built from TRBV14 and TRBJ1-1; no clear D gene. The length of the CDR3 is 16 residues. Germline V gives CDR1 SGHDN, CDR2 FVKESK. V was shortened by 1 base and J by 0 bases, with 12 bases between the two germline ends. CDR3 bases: TGTGCCAGCAGCCAAGCATGGTACGGGATGAACACTGAAGCTTTCTTT. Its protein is CASSQAWYGMNTEAFF.

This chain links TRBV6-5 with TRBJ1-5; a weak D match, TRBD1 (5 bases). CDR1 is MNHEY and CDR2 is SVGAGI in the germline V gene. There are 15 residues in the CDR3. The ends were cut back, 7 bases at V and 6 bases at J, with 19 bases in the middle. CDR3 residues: CASMVQPGQGQPQHF. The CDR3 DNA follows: TGTGCCAGCATGGTTCAACCGGGCCAGGGTCAGCCCCAGCATTTT.

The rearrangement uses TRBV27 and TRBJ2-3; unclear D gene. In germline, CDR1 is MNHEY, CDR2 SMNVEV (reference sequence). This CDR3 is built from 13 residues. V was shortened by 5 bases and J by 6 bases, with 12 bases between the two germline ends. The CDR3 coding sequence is TGTGCCAGCAGTCAGGACCGTTCGGATACGCAGTATTTT. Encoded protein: CASSQDRSDTQYF.

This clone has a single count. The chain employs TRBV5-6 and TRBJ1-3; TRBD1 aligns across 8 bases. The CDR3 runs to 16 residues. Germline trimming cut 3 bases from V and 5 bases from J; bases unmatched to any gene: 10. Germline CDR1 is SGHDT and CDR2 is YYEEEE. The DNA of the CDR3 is TGTGCCAGCAGCTCCGATCAGGGGGCGACGAGAAACACCATATATTTT. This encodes CASSSDQGATRNTIYF.

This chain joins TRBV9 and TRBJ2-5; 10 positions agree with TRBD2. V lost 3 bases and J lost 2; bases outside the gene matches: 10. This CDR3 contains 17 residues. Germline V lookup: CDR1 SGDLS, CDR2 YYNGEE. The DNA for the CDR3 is TGTGCCAGCAGCGCCCTAGGGGCTAGCGGGGGACAAGAGACCCAGTACTTC. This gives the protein CASSALGASGGQETQYF. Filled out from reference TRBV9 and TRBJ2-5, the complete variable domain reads DSGVTQTPKHLITATGQRVTLRCSPRSGDLSVYWYQQSLDQGLQFLIQYYNGEERAKGNILERFSAQQFPDLHSELNLSSLELGDSALYFCASSALGASGGQETQYFGPGTRLLVL.

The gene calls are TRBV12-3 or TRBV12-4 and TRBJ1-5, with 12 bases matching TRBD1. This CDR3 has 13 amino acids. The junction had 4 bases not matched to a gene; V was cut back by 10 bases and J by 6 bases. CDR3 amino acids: CATGTGGFQPQHF. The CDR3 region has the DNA TGTGCCACCGGGACAGGGGGCTTTCAGCCCCAGCATTTT.

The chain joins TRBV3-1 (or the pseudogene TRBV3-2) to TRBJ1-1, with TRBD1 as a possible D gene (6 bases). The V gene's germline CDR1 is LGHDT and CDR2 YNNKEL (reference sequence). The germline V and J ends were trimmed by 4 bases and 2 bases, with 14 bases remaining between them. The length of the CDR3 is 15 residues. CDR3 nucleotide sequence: TGTGCCAGCAGCCTACGCCGGGGGGCAAACACTGAAGCTTTCTTT. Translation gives CASSLRRGANTEAFF.

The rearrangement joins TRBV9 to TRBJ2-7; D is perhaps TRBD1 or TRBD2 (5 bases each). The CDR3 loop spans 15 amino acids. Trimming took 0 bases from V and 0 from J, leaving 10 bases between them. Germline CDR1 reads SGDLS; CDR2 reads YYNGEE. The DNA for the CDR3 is TGTGCCAGCAGCGTAGGAGGGCAGGGCTCCTACGAGCAGTACTTC. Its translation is CASSVGGQGSYEQYF.

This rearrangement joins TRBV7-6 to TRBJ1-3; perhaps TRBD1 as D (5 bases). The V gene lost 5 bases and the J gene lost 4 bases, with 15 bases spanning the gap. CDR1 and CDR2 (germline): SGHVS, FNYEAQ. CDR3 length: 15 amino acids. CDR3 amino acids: CASSRGRGFGNTIYF. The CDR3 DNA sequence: TGTGCCAGCAGCCGGGGTAGGGGCTTCGGAAACACCATATATTTT.

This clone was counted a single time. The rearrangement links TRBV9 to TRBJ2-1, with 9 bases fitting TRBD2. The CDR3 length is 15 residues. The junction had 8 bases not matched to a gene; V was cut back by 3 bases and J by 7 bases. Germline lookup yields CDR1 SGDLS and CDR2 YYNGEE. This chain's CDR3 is CASSASGNFVNEQFF. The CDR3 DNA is TGTGCCAGCAGCGCTAGCGGGAACTTTGTGAATGAGCAGTTCTTC.

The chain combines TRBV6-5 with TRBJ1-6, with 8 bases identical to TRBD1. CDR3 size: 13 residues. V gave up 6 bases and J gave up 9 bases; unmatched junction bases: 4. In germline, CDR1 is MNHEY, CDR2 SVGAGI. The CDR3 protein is CASRMDRVSPLHF. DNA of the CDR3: TGTGCCAGCAGGATGGACAGGGTTTCACCCCTCCACTTT.

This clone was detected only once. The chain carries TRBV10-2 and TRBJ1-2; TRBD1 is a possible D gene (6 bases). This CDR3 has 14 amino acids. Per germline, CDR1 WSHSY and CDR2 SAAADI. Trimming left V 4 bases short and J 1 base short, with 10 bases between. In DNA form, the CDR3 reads TGCGCCAGCAGTGGCCCCAGGGGTAACTATGGCTACACCTTC. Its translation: CASSGPRGNYGYTF.

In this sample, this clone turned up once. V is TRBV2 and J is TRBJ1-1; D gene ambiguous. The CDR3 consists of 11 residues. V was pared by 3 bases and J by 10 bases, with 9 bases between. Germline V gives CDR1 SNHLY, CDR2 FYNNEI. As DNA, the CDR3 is TGTGCCAGCAGTGACCGGGCTCGAGCTTTCTTT. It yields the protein CASSDRARAFF.

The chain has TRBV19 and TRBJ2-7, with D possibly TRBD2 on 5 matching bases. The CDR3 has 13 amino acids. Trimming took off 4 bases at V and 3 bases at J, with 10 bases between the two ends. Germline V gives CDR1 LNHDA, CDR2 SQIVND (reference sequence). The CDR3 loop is CASSNQAGYEQYF. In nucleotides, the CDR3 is TGTGCCAGTAGTAATCAGGCGGGCTACGAGCAGTACTTC.

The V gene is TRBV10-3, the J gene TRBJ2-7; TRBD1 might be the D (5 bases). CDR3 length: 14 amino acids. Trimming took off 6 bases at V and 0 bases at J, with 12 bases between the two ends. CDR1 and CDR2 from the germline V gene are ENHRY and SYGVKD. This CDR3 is CAIRQTASSYEQYF. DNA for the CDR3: TGTGCCATCAGGCAGACAGCGAGCTCCTACGAGCAGTACTTC.